This T cell receptor (beta chain) was found in a study of blood T cell repertoires in COVID-19. The wider study: Researchers got acute and convalescent COVID-19 samples from the United States, Italy and Spain. The cDNA or gDNA used as material had been derived from T cells, B-cell-depleted T cells, or PBMCs.

Libraries were prepared by immunoSEQ multiplex PCR; TCRdb keeps only in-frame clonotypes and omits some of them. The table records approximately 360,000 clones, approximately 88% of them present only once. This clone was observed a single time. Between the trimmed V and J ends, which lost 5 bases and 3 bases, there was a span of 14 bases. This CDR3 spans 15 amino acids. The germline CDR1 and CDR2 sequences are MGHRA and YSYEKL. The sequence derives from a middle-aged man with acute or convalescent COVID-19. Sample: peripheral blood. V usage is TRBV4-1 and J usage is TRBJ1-5, with no clear D. The CDR3 DNA follows: TGCGCCAGCAGCGAAATAGACACCTCCAATCAGCCCCAGCATTTT. Protein sequence: CASSEIDTSNQPQHF.